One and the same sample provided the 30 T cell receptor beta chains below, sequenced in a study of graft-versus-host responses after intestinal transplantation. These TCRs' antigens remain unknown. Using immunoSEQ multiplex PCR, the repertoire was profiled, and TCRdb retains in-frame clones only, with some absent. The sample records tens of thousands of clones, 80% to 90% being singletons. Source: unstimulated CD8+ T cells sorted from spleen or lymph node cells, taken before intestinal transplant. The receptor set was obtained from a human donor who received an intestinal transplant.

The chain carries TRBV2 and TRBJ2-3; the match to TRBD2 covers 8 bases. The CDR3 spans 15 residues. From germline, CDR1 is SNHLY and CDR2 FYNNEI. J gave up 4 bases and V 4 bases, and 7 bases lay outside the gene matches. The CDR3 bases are TGTGCCAGCAGTGTTCAGCGGGAGTTGGCAGATACGCAGTATTTT. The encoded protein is CASSVQRELADTQYF.

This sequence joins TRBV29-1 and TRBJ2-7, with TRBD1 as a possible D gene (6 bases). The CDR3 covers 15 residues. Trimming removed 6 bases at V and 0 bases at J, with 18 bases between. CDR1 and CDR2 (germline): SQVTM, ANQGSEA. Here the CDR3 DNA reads TGCAGCGTCCAGGGGAATACAGGGAACTCCTACGAGCAGTACTTC. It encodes CSVQGNTGNSYEQYF.

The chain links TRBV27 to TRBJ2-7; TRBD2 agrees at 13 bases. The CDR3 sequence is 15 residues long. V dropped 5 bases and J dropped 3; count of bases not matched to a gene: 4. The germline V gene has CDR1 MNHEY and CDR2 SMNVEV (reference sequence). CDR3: CASSARTSGSYEQYF. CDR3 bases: TGTGCCAGCAGTGCCCGGACTAGCGGGAGCTACGAGCAGTACTTC.

In DNA, the CDR3 is TGCGCCAGCAGCTTGGGGACAGGTCAGCCCCAGCATTTT. It specifies CASSLGTGQPQHF. The J gene is TRBJ1-5, the V gene TRBV5-1; 7 bases align to TRBD1. V lost 0 bases, J lost 6 bases, and 0 bases stayed unmatched. From germline, CDR1 is SGHRS and CDR2 YFSETQ. The length of the CDR3 is 13 residues.

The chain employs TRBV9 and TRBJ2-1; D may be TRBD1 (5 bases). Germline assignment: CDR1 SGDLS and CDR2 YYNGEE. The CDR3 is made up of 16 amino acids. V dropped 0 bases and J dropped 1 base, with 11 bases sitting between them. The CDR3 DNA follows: TGTGCCAGCAGCGTAGAAGGTCAGGGTTCCTACAATGAGCAGTTCTTC. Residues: CASSVEGQGSYNEQFF.

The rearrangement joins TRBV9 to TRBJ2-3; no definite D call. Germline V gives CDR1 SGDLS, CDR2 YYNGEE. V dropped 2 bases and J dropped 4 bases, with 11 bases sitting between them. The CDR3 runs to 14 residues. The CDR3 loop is CASSVGVFSDTQYF. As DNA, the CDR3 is TGTGCCAGCAGCGTCGGAGTTTTCTCAGATACGCAGTATTTT.

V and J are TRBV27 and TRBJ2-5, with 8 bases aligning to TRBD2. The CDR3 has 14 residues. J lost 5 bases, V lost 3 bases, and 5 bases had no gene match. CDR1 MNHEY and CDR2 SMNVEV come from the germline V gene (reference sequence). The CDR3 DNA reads TGTGCCAGCAGTTTCGGGGGGGGTCAGGAGACCCAGTACTTC. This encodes CASSFGGGQETQYF.

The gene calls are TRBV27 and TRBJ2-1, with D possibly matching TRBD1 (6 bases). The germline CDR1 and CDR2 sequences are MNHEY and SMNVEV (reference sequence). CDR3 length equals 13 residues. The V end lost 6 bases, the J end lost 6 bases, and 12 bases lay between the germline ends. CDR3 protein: CASSPQGTNEQFF. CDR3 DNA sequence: TGTGCCAGCAGCCCCCAGGGGACCAATGAGCAGTTCTTC.

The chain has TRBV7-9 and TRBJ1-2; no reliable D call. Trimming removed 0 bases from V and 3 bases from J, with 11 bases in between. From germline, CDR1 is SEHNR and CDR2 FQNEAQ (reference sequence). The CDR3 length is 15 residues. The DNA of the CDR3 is TGTGCCAGCAGCTTAGCGGAGTCCGCGGACTATGGCTACACCTTC. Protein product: CASSLAESADYGYTF.

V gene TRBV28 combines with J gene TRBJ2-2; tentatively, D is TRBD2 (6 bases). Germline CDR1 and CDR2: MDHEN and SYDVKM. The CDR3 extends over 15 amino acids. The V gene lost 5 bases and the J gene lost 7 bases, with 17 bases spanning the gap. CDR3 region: CASSDLASGGGELFF. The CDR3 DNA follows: TGTGCCAGCAGTGACCTCGCCTCCGGGGGCGGGGAGCTGTTTTTT.

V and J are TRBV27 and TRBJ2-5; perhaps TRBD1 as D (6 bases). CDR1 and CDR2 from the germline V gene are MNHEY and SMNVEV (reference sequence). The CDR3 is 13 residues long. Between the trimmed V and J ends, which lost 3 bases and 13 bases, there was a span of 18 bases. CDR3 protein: CASSFGQNGIPYF. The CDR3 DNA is TGTGCCAGCAGTTTTGGACAGAACGGGATTCCGTACTTC.

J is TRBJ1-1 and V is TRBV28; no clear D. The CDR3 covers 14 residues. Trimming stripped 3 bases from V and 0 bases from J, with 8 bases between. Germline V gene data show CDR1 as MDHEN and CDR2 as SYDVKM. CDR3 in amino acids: CASSLRSMNTEAFF. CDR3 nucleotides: TGTGCCAGCAGTTTGAGGAGTATGAACACTGAAGCTTTCTTT. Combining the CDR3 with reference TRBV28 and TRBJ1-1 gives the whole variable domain DVKVTQSSRYLVKRTGEKVFLECVQDMDHENMFWYRQDPGLGLRLIYFSYDVKMKEKGDIPEGYSVSREKKERFSLILESASTNQTSMYLCASSLRSMNTEAFFGQGTRLTVV.

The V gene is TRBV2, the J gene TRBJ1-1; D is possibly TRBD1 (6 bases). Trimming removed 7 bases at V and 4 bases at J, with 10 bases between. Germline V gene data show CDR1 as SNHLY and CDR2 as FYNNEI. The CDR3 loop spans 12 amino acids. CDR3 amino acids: CASKAGATEAFF. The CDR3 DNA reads TGTGCCAGCAAGGCAGGGGCCACTGAAGCTTTCTTT.

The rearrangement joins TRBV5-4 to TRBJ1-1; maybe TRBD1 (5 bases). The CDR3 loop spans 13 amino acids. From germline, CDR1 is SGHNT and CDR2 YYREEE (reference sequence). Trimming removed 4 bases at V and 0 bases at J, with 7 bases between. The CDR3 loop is CASSLRVNTEAFF. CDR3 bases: TGTGCCAGCAGCCTCAGGGTGAACACTGAAGCTTTCTTT.

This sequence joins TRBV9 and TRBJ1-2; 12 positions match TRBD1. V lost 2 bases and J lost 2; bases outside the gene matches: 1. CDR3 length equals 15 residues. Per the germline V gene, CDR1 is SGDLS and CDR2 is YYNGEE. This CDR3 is CASSVGTGGNYGYTF. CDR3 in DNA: TGTGCCAGCAGCGTTGGGACAGGGGGCAACTATGGCTACACCTTC.

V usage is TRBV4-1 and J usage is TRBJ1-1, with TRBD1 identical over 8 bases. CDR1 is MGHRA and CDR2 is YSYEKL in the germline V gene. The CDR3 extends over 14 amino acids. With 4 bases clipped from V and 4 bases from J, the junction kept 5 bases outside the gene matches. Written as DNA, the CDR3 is TGCGCCAGCAGCCTGGGACAGGCCATCACTGAAGCTTTCTTT. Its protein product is CASSLGQAITEAFF.

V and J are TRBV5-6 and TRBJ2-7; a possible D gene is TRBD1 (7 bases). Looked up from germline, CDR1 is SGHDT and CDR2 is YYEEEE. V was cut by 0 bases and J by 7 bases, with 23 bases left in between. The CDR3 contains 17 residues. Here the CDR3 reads CASSLGGRQGGSREQYF. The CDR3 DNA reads TGTGCCAGCAGCTTGGGGGGGCGACAGGGAGGCTCACGAGAGCAGTACTTC.

The CDR3 loop is CASSSGLELNEQFF. The CDR3 DNA reads as TGTGCCAGTAGTTCGGGACTAGAACTCAATGAGCAGTTCTTC. V gene TRBV19 combines with J gene TRBJ2-1; 8 bases match TRBD2. Germline V gene data show CDR1 as LNHDA and CDR2 as SQIVND (reference sequence). The CDR3 is made up of 14 amino acids. V lost 5 bases, J lost 6 bases, and 6 bases stayed unmatched.

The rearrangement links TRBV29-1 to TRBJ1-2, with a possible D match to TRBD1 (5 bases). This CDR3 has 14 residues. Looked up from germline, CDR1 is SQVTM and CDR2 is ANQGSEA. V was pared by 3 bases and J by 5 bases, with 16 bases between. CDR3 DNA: TGCAGCGTTGAGGGGAGTCGGGAGGGGTATGGCTACACCTTC. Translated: CSVEGSREGYGYTF.

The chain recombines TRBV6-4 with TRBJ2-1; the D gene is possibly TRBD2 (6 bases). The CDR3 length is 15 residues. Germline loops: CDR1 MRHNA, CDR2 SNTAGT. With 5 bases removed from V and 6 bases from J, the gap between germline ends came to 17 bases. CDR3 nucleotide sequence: TGTGCCAGCAGTACGGGAGTAAAGTGCTGCAATGAGCAGTTCTTC. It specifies CASSTGVKCCNEQFF.

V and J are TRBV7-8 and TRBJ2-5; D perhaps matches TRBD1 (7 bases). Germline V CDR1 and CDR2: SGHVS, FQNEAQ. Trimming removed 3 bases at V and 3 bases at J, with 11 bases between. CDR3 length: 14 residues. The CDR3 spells CASSFPGGKETQYF. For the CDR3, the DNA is TGTGCCAGCAGCTTCCCAGGGGGGAAAGAGACCCAGTACTTC.

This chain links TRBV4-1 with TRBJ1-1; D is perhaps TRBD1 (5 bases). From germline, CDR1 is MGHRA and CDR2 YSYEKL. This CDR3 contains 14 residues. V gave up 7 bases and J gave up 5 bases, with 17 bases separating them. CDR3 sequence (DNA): TGCGCCAGCACCACAGAGCAGGGAAATACTGAAGCTTTCTTT. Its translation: CASTTEQGNTEAFF.

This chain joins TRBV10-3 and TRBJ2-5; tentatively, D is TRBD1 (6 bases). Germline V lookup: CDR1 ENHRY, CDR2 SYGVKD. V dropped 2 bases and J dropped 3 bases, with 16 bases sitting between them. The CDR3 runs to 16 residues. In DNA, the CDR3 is TGTGCCATCAGTGAGCCCACTTTTGAGGGGGAAGAGACCCAGTACTTC. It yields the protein CAISEPTFEGEETQYF.

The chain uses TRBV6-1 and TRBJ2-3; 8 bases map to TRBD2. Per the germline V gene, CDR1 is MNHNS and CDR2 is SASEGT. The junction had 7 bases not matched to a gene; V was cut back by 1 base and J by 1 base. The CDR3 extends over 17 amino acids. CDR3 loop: CASSEVGSGSRTDTQYF. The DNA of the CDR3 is TGTGCCAGCAGTGAAGTAGGGAGCGGGAGCCGCACAGATACGCAGTATTTT.

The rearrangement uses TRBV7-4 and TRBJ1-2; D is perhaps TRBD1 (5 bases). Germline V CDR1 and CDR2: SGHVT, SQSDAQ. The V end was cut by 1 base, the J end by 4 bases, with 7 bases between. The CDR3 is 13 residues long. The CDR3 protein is CASSLDRTYGYTF. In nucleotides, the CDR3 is TGTGCCAGCAGCTTAGACAGGACCTATGGCTACACCTTC. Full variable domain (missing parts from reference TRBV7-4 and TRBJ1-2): GAGVSQSPRYKVAKRGRDVALRCDSISGHVTLYWYRQTLGQGSEVLTYSQSDAQRDKSGRPSGRFSAERPERSVSTLKIQRTEQGDSAVYLCASSLDRTYGYTFGSGTRLTVV.

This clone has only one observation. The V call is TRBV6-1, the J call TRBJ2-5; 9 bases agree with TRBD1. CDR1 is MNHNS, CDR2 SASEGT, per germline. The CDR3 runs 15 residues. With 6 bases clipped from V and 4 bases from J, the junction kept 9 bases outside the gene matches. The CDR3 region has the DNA TGTGCCAGCAGGGGGGGACAGGGAATGGGAGAGACCCAGTACTTC. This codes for CASRGGQGMGETQYF.

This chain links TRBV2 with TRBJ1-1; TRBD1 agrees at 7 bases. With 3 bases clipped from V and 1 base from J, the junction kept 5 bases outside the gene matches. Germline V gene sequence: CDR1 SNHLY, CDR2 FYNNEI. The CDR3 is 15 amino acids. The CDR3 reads CASSEDRNPNTEAFF. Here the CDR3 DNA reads TGTGCCAGCAGTGAGGACAGGAATCCGAACACTGAAGCTTTCTTT.

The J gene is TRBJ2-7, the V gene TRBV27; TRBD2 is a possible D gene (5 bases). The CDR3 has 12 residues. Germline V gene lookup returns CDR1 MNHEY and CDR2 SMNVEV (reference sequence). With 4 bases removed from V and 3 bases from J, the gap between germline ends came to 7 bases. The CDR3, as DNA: TGTGCCAGCAGTTACAGCGGCTACGAGCAGTACTTC. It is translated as CASSYSGYEQYF.

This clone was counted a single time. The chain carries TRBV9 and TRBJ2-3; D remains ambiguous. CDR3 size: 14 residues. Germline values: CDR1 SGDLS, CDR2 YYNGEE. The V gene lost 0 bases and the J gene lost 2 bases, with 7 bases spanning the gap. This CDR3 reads CASSVGGPTDTQYF. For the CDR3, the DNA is TGTGCCAGCAGCGTAGGTGGCCCCACAGATACGCAGTATTTT.

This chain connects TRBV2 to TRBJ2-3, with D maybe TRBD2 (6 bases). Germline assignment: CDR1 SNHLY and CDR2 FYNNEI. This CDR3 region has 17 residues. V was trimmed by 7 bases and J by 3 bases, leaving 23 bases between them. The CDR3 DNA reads TGTGCCAGCAAAGGGGCCCGGCTTAGCGGCCTGACAGATACGCAGTATTTT. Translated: CASKGARLSGLTDTQYF. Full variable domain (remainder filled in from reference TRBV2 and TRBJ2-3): EPEVTQTPSHQVTQMGQEVILRCVPISNHLYFYWYRQILGQKVEFLVSFYNNEISEKSEIFDDQFSVERPDGSNFTLKIRSTKLEDSAMYFCASKGARLSGLTDTQYFGPGTRLTVL.